This TCR beta chain appears in the sequencing data of a study of T-cell reconstitution after alpha-beta-depleted transplantation in children. CDR1 is SGHAT, CDR2 FQNNGV, per germline. V was clipped by 0 bases and J by 1 base, with 12 bases between them. CDR3 length equals 17 residues. Unique molecular identifiers were incorporated into the prepared TCRbeta library. TCRdb fed the PCR reads into MiXCR, producing one record per CDR3 protein. The sample gives approximately 400,000 distinct CDR3 sequences, 11% of which show up once; approximately 5% is in the top ten. This sequence was found in a human donor who donated a stem cell graft to a child with acute myeloid leukemia. The material was PBMCs from the stem cell graft donor, obtained from the stem cell graft. The J gene is TRBJ2-2, the V gene TRBV11-2, with D possibly being TRBD2 (5 bases). Here the CDR3 DNA reads TGTGCCAGCAGCTTAGATGGGCGGGCCGGGAACACCGGGGAGCTGTTTTTT. Translation gives CASSLDGRAGNTGELFF.